One sample yielded the 18 T cell receptor beta chains listed below, sequenced in a study of tumor and adjacent non-tumor tissue in lung cancer (dated by TCRdb to the late 2010s). Bulk unsorted tissue served as the source for RNA extraction, and RNA quality was assessed using a NanoDrop ND-1000 and an Agilent 2100. For the normal lung samples, distant non-tumor tissue was collected more than 3 cm away from the tumor edge. Preparation of the library involved multiplex PCR. Sequencing was carried out with an Illumina HiSeq 2500. TCRbeta libraries were constructed through three rounds of nested PCR with primers (Table S4) according to protocols adapted from ARM-PCR. TCRdb reworked the public reads: Q25 trimming with fastp, MiXCR clone assembly, productive beta chains retained. Rows merge per CDR3 protein into single entries with the most common DNA and genes. This sample has approximately 79,000 distinct CDR3 sequences in its table, and less than 85% of those were observed once. 40% of the sample goes to the ten largest clones.

Sample: distant non-tumor lung tissue. These receptors were collected from a man between 65 and 85 years old with non-small cell lung cancer.

This clonotype occurred a few times. Its ends do not fully match the called genes, so a read error is possible. This sequence joins TRBV6-6 and TRBJ1-1; D ambiguous. Per germline, CDR1 MNHNY and CDR2 SVGAGI (reference sequence). The CDR3 runs to 16 residues. CDR3 residues: CASRTWFGRYGTEAFF. The CDR3 DNA sequence: TGTGCCAGCAGAACATGGTTCGGTAGATACGGCACTGAGGCTTTCTTT.

Comments on this clonotype: The junction does not match germline at one end; this may be a read error. The chain employs TRBV9 and TRBJ2-5, with 8 bases identical to TRBD1. The CDR3 extends over 13 amino acids. Germline-derived CDR1 and CDR2 are SGDLS and YYNGEE. CDR3 nucleotide sequence: TGTGCCAGCAGCAGACAGGAGGGGGGACAGGCCCACTTC. This encodes CASSRQEGGQAHF.

For this clonotype: Mismatch with germline at one junction end may stem from a read error. The chain has TRBV10-3 and TRBJ2-7; weak D call: TRBD1 (5 bases). The CDR3 length is 13 residues. The germline V gene encodes CDR1 ENHRY and CDR2 SYGVKD. Written as DNA, the CDR3 is TGCGACATCAGTCCCTCCAGGGTTTACGAGCAGTACTTC. Its protein product is CDISPSRVYEQYF.

In regard to this clonotype: The junction differs from germline at one of its ends, possibly a read error. The chain recombines TRBV11-2 with TRBJ2-3, with 10 positions matching TRBD2. Germline V gives CDR1 SGHAT, CDR2 FQNNGV. The CDR3 length is 19 residues. This CDR3 reads CASSRGQAGGPRLTDTQYF. The DNA for the CDR3 is TGTGCTAGCAGCCGGGGACAAGCGGGGGGGCCCCGACTCACGGATACGCAGTATTTT.

The table lists this clonotype with a few counts. This may be a read error: a much more frequent sequence differs by one nucleotide. This chain links TRBV7-9 with TRBJ2-3, with 7 nucleotides matching TRBD1. There are 12 residues in the CDR3. CDR1 SEHNR and CDR2 FQNEAQ come from the germline V gene (reference sequence). Written as DNA, the CDR3 is TGTGCTAACGGACAGGATGCAGATACGCAGTATTTT. This encodes CANGQDADTQYF.

Details on this clonotype: This may come from a read error, since a much larger clone is one base off. This chain links TRBV20-1 with TRBJ1-1; D not resolved. There are 14 residues in the CDR3. Germline V lookup: CDR1 DFQATT, CDR2 SNEGSKA (reference sequence). CDR3: CSAKPGFLNTEVFF. In nucleotides, the CDR3 is TGCAGTGCTAAGCCCGGGTTTCTGAACACTGAAGTTTTCTTT.

The rearrangement uses TRBV10-3 and TRBJ1-6, with 7 bases that match TRBD1. The V gene end was trimmed by 4 bases and the J gene end by 3 bases; junction bases not matched to a gene: 3. This CDR3 is 15 amino acids long. Germline CDR1 is ENHRY and CDR2 is SYGVKD. CDR3 bases: TGTGCCATCAGTGTAACAGGGGACTATAATTCACCCCTCCACTTT. Translating gives CAISVTGDYNSPLHF.

On this clonotype: A much larger clonotype is one base distant, so this may be a read error. The V call is TRBV5-5, the J call TRBJ2-1, with 9 bases fitting TRBD2. CDR1 and CDR2 from the germline V gene are SGHKS and YYEKEE (reference sequence). J was trimmed by 6 bases and V by 2 bases; bases with no gene match: 6. The CDR3 has 15 residues. In DNA, the CDR3 is TGTGCCAGCAGCTTTAGCGGGAGTTTCTTCAATGAGCAGTTCTTC. This gives the protein CASSFSGSFFNEQFF.

A word on this clonotype: A junction boundary mismatches the germline segment, possibly from a read error. The V and J genes are TRBV12-3 or TRBV12-4 and TRBJ2-2; 8 nucleotides line up with TRBD2. The CDR3 runs 17 residues. Here the CDR3 DNA reads TGTGCCAGCAGTTTCGCGGGGGGCCCTTGGAACACCTGGGAGCCGTTGTTT. It yields the protein CASSFAGGPWNTWEPLF.

Notes on this clonotype: This sequence may be a read error, since a much larger clone differs from it by one base. The chain has TRBV5-4 and TRBJ1-2; D remains unclear. This CDR3 has 13 amino acids. From germline, CDR1 is SGHNT and CDR2 YYREEE (reference sequence). The CDR3 loop is CTSSHRTNYGYTF. The CDR3 DNA sequence: TGTACCAGCAGCCACAGAACTAACTATGGCTACACCTTC. Using reference TRBV5-4 and TRBJ1-2 for the parts outside the CDR3, the full variable domain is ETGVTQSPTHLIKTRGQQVTLRCSSQSGHNTVSWYQQALGQGPQFIFQYYREEENGRGNFPPRFSGLQFPNYSSELNVNALELDDSALYLCTSSHRTNYGYTFGSGTRLTVV.

The chain recombines TRBV29-1 with TRBJ2-7; perhaps TRBD2 as D (6 bases). The V end lost 5 bases, the J end lost 4 bases, and 18 bases lay between the germline ends. The CDR3 has 14 amino acids. Germline-derived CDR1 and CDR2 are SQVTM and ANQGSEA. The CDR3 DNA reads TGCAGCGTTCAAAGGGCGGGACCTACATACGAGCAGTACTTC. This encodes CSVQRAGPTYEQYF.

The chain couples TRBV6-1 to TRBJ2-5; 8 positions agree with TRBD1. The CDR3 totals 14 residues. Losses at the gene ends were 7 bases for V and 5 bases for J; bases not matched to a gene: 9. The germline V gene encodes CDR1 MNHNS and CDR2 SASEGT. The CDR3 sequence is CASIPGGKGETQYF. Written as DNA, the CDR3 is TGTGCCAGCATACCAGGGGGCAAGGGGGAGACCCAGTACTTC.

In this sample, this clonotype turned up a few times. The rearrangement uses TRBV11-3 and TRBJ2-3; D ambiguous. The CDR3 runs 15 residues. V was cut by 7 bases and J by 0 bases, with 14 bases left in between. The germline V gene encodes CDR1 SGHNT and CDR2 YENEEA. Written as DNA, the CDR3 is TGTGCCAGCACACGCCAGGAAGTAAGCACAGATACGCAGTATTTT. This sequence encodes CASTRQEVSTDTQYF.

V gene TRBV29-1 combines with J gene TRBJ1-2; D gene ambiguous. The CDR3 covers 12 residues. Germline V gene sequence: CDR1 SQVTM, CDR2 ANQGSEA. Trimming removed 6 bases at V and 3 bases at J, with 11 bases between. The CDR3 spells CSVGETYYGYTF. DNA for the CDR3: TGCAGCGTGGGCGAGACGTACTATGGCTACACCTTC.

This sequence joins TRBV12-5 and TRBJ2-7, with D unclear. The V and J ends lost 10 bases and 7 bases respectively, with 17 bases between them. The V gene's germline CDR1 is LGHNT and CDR2 FRNRAP. CDR3 size: 12 residues. CDR3 sequence: CAIGPNPEEQYF. CDR3 bases: TGTGCTATTGGCCCGAACCCGGAGGAGCAGTACTTC.

The chain recombines TRBV4-2 with TRBJ1-5, with D unresolved. The CDR3 sequence is 14 residues long. Per germline, CDR1 LGHNA and CDR2 YNFKEQ. Between the trimmed V and J ends, which lost 0 bases and 9 bases, there was a span of 12 bases. The CDR3 region is CASSQEWWSRPQHF. The CDR3 bases are TGTGCCAGCAGCCAAGAATGGTGGAGCCGGCCCCAGCATTTT.

Comment on this clonotype: A clone one base away is much larger, so this may be a read error. The V and J genes are TRBV6-6 and TRBJ1-5; 7 bases agree with TRBD1. This CDR3 contains 14 residues. Germline-derived CDR1 and CDR2 are MNHNY and SVGAGI (reference sequence). CDR3 sequence: CGSRGGWGNQPQHF. CDR3 nucleotide sequence: TGTGGCAGCAGGGGGGGATGGGGCAATCAGCCCCAGCATTTT.

The V and J genes are TRBV4-1 and TRBJ1-1, with D possibly TRBD1 on 5 matching bases. Trimming took 3 bases from V and 14 from J, leaving 28 bases between them. The CDR3 is 16 residues long. Germline CDR1 reads MGHRA; CDR2 reads YSYEKL. For the CDR3, the DNA is TGCGCCAGCAGCCAGGCCCTGGGACGGTTGGGGACTGAAACCTTCTTT. This codes for CASSQALGRLGTETFF.